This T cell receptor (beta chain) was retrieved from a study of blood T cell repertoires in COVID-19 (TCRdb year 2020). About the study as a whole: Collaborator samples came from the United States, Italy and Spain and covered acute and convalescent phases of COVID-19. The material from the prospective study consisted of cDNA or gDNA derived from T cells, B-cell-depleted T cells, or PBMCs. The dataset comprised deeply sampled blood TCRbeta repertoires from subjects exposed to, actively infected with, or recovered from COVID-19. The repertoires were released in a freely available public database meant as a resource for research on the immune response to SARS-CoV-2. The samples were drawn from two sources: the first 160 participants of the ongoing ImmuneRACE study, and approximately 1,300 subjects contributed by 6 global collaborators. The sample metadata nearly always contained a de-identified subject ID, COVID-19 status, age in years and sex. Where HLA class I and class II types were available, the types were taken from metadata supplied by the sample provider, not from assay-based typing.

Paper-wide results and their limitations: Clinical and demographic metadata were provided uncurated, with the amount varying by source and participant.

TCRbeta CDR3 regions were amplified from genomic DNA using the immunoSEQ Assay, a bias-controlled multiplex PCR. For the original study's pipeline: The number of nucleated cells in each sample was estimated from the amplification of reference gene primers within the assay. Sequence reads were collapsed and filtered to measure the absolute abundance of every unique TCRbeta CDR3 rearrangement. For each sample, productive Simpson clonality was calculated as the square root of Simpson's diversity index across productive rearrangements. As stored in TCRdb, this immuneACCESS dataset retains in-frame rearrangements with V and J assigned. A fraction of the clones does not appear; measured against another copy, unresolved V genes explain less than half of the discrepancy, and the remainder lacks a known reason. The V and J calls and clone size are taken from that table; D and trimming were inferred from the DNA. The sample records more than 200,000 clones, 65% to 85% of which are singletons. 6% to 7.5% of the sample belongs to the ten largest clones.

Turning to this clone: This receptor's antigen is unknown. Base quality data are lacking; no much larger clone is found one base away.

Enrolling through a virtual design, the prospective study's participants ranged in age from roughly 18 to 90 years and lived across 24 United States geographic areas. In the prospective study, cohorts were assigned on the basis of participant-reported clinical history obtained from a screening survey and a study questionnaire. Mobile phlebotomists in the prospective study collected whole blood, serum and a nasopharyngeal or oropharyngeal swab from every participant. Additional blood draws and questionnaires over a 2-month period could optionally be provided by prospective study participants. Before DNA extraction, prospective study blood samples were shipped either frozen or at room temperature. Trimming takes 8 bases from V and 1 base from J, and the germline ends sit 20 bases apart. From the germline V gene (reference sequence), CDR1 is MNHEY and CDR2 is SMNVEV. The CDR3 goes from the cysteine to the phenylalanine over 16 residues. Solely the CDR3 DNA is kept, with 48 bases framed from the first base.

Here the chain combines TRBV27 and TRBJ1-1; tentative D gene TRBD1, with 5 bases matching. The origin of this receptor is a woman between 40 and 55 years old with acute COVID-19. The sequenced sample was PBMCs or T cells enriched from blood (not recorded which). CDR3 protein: CASSRGGGRGNTEAFF. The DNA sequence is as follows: TGTGCCAGCTCACGGGGGGGTGGAAGAGGGAACACTGAAGCTTTCTTT.